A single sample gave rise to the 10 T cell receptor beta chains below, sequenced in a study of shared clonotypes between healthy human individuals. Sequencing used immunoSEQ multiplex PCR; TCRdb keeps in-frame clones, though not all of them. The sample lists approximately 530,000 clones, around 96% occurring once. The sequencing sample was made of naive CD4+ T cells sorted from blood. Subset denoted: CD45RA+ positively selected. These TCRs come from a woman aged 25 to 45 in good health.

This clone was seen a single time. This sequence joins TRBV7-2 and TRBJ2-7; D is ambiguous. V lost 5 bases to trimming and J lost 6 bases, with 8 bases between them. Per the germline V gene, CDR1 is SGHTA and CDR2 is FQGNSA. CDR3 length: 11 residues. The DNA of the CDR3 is TGTGCCAGCAGCCCACATGTCGAGCAGTACTTC. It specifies CASSPHVEQYF.

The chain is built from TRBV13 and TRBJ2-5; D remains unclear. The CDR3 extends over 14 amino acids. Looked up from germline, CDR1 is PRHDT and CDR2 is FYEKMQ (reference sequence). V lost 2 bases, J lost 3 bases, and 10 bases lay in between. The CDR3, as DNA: TGTGCCAGCAGCTTATTTGGGCTGGAAGAGACCCAGTACTTC. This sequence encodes CASSLFGLEETQYF.

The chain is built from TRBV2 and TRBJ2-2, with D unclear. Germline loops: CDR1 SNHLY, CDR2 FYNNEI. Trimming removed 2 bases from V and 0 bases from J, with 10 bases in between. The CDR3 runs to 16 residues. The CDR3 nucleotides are TGTGCCAGCAGTGAACAGCCCCTAGCGAACACCGGGGAGCTGTTTTTT. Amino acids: CASSEQPLANTGELFF.

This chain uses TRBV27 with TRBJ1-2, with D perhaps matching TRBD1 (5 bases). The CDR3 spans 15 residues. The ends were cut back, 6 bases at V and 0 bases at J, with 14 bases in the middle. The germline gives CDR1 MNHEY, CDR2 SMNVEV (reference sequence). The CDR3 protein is CASRRPGTTNYGYTF. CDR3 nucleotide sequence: TGTGCCAGCAGAAGGCCGGGGACGACTAACTATGGCTACACCTTC.

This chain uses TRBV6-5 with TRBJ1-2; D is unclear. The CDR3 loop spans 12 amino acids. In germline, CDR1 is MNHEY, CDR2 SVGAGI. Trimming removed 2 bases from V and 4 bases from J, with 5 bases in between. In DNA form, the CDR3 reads TGTGCCAGCAGTTACCGGGGCTATGGCTACACCTTC. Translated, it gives CASSYRGYGYTF.

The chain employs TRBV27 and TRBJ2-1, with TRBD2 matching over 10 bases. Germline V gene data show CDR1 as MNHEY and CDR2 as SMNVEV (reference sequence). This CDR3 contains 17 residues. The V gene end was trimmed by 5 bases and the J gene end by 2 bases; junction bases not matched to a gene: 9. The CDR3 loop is CASSAIAGGGPYNEQFF. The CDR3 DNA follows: TGTGCCAGCAGTGCCATAGCGGGAGGAGGGCCCTACAATGAGCAGTTCTTC.

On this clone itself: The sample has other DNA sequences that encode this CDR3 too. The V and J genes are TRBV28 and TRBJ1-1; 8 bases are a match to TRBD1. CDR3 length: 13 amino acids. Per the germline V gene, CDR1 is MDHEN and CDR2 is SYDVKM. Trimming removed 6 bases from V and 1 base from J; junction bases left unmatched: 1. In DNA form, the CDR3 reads TGTGCCAGCAGGGGGACAGGGAACACTGAAGCTTTCTTT. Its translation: CASRGTGNTEAFF.

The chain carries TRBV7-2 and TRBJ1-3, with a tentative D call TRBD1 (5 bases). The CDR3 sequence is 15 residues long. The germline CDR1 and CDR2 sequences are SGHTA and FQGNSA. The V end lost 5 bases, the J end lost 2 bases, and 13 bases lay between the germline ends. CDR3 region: CASSHSRGAGNTIYF. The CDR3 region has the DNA TGTGCCAGCAGCCACTCTAGGGGAGCTGGAAACACCATATATTTT. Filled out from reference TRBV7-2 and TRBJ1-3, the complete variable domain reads GAGVSQSPSNKVTEKGKDVELRCDPISGHTALYWYRQSLGQGLEFLIYFQGNSAPDKSGLPSDRFSAERTGGSVSTLTIQRTQQEDSAVYLCASSHSRGAGNTIYFGEGSWLTVV.

CDR3 in DNA: TGTGCCAGCAAAGCGGGAGGCTCCGAGCAGTACTTC. As protein: CASKAGGSEQYF. The chain links TRBV6-1 to TRBJ2-5; 9 nucleotides match TRBD2. The end of the DNA is better explained by TRBJ2-7, so the J call may be wrong. Germline assignment: CDR1 MNHNS and CDR2 SASEGT. This CDR3 is built from 12 residues.

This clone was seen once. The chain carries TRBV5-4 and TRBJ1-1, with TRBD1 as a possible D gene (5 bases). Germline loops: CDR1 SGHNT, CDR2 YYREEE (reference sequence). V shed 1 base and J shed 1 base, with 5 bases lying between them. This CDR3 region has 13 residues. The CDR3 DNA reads TGTGCCAGCAGCTTGCAGGGGAACACTGAAGCTTTCTTT. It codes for CASSLQGNTEAFF.